A selection of T cell receptor beta chains follows, all from one sample in a study of T cells in Graves' hyperthyroidism and ophthalmopathy. Using its own MiXCR run on the multiplex PCR reads, TCRdb lists one record per CDR3 protein. The table shows some 500,000 distinct CDR3 sequences, with less than 25% occurring only once. Sequenced sample: blood. These receptors all stem from a young woman with Graves' ophthalmopathy. Both conserved end residues are part of each CDR3. The D gene is left open where the match is weak.

CDR3 protein: CASLGAGGAFSQPQHF
D gene: TRBD1
V gene: TRBV6-2/TRBV6-3

CDR3 protein: CASSPQVKTEAFF
D gene: -
V gene: TRBV6-1

CDR3 protein: CASSEGMVNYGYTF
D gene: -
V gene: TRBV7-9

CDR3 protein: CASSYGLSSYNSPLHF
D gene: -
V gene: TRBV6-5

CDR3 protein: CASRFSSGGGDEQYF
D gene: TRBD2
V gene: TRBV28

CDR3 protein: CASSPDRGEGNTIYF
D gene: TRBD1
V gene: TRBV28

CDR3 protein: CASSQDRDSSYEQYF
D gene: -
V gene: TRBV4-3

CDR3 protein: CSASARTGLSYEQYF
D gene: TRBD1
V gene: TRBV20-1

CDR3 protein: CASSSPGLNTEAFF
D gene: -
V gene: TRBV28

CDR3 protein: CASSKDPFWETQYF
D gene: -
V gene: TRBV27

CDR3 protein: CASSDNSGRGGEQETQYF
D gene: TRBD2
V gene: TRBV25-1

CDR3 protein: CASSPPRLAGVETQYF
D gene: TRBD2
V gene: TRBV7-2

CDR3 protein: CASSRTPGREETQYF
D gene: -
V gene: TRBV28

CDR3 protein: CASSLARDYGYTF
D gene: -
V gene: TRBV7-9

CDR3 protein: CASREDSPGETQYF
D gene: -
V gene: TRBV28

CDR3 protein: CASSEYGSVQPQHF
D gene: -
V gene: TRBV6-1

CDR3 protein: CASSQVGGSNQPQHF
D gene: -
V gene: TRBV3-1

CDR3 protein: CASRLWSAEQYF
D gene: -
V gene: TRBV12-3/TRBV12-4

CDR3 protein: CASTGGSDSMSQPQHF
D gene: -
V gene: TRBV5-3

CDR3 protein: CASSPEGGQTEAFF
D gene: -
V gene: TRBV18

CDR3 protein: CASSQGGVTGTGGNTIYF
D gene: TRBD1
V gene: TRBV4-1

CDR3 protein: CASSLDPTLIEQYF
D gene: -
V gene: TRBV11-2

CDR3 protein: CASSEGGVDNQPQHF
D gene: -
V gene: TRBV6-1

CDR3 protein: CASSQVFDGELFF
D gene: -
V gene: TRBV3-1

CDR3 protein: CASSVRQGVTGELFF
D gene: TRBD1
V gene: TRBV9

CDR3 protein: CATSSLRIQETQYF
D gene: -
V gene: TRBV15

CDR3 protein: CAWTRTPRTEAFF
D gene: -
V gene: TRBV30

CDR3 protein: CASSEVERIYGYTF
D gene: -
V gene: TRBV2

CDR3 protein: CASSLMGHGDLVNTEAFF
D gene: -
V gene: TRBV5-1

CDR3 protein: CASSPSPGLASGANVLTF
D gene: -
V gene: TRBV6-2/TRBV6-3

CDR3 protein: CASSEGVEHTEAFF
D gene: -
V gene: TRBV6-4

CDR3 protein: CASSYSGGGYEQYF
D gene: -
V gene: TRBV6-5

CDR3 protein: CAWSVAGPNNSPLHF
D gene: -
V gene: TRBV30

CDR3 protein: CASSVGWSSNQPQHF
D gene: -
V gene: TRBV6-1

CDR3 protein: CASSFAQGNTEAFF
D gene: -
V gene: TRBV27

CDR3 protein: CSATHAGNTEAFF
D gene: -
V gene: TRBV20-1

CDR3 protein: CAISPLRTGDQETQYF
D gene: TRBD1
V gene: TRBV10-3

CDR3 protein: CASSGLGEETQYF
D gene: -
V gene: TRBV6-4

CDR3 protein: CASIRDGANTEAFF
D gene: -
V gene: TRBV6-5

CDR3 protein: CASSYRPGTSGGRETQYF
D gene: TRBD2
V gene: TRBV28

CDR3 protein: CASSHRTGTSTEAFF
D gene: TRBD1
V gene: TRBV12-3/TRBV12-4

CDR3 protein: CASSGRGPEAFF
D gene: -
V gene: TRBV9

CDR3 protein: CASRGTGNTIYF
D gene: -
V gene: TRBV6-1

CDR3 protein: CASTQGGSNQPQHF
D gene: -
V gene: TRBV19

CDR3 protein: CASSAHRSSYEQYF
D gene: -
V gene: TRBV9

CDR3 protein: CASSSRMAGGGNYGYTF
D gene: -
V gene: TRBV6-1

CDR3 protein: CASIAGGHLRSVKTQYF
D gene: TRBD2
V gene: TRBV6-1

CDR3 protein: CASSRGVAGANVLTF
D gene: -
V gene: TRBV6-2/TRBV6-3

CDR3 protein: CASKERGTGGETQYF
D gene: TRBD1
V gene: TRBV6-1

CDR3 protein: CASSNRQGVALGELFF
D gene: TRBD1
V gene: TRBV11-2

CDR3 protein: CASSEGAGTWRTQHF
D gene: -
V gene: TRBV6-1

CDR3 protein: CASSYSIRADQPQHF
D gene: -
V gene: TRBV6-5

CDR3 protein: CSVDNDTPGYGYTF
D gene: -
V gene: TRBV29-1

CDR3 protein: CASSQDSDSGYTF
D gene: -
V gene: TRBV3-1

CDR3 protein: CATSDADQPQHF
D gene: -
V gene: TRBV24-1

CDR3 protein: CASSVGQGLNQPQHF
D gene: TRBD1
V gene: TRBV12-3/TRBV12-4

CDR3 protein: CASSQDGTGSGRYTF
D gene: -
V gene: TRBV4-3